These T cell receptor beta chains were read from a single sample in a study of OX40 agonist ivuxolimab in advanced cancers. Assay used: immunoSEQ multiplex PCR; TCRdb lists only in-frame clones, some missing. The sample holds around 100,000 clones, less than 95% seen once. Here the sequenced sample was CD4+ or CD8+ T cells sorted from blood, taken in a trial of the OX40 agonist ivuxolimab. These receptors came from an adult with an advanced solid tumor such as melanoma, head and neck, liver or kidney cancer. Each CDR3 is given with its conserved first and last residue. Fields, in order: clone size, V gene, J gene, CDR3 length, D gene, CDR3 DNA, CDR3 protein. The D gene is left open where the match is weak. The size field is filled for only some rows; it gives once, few, many or a size class.

>-|TRBV7-9|TRBJ1-4|13|-
TGTGCCAGCAGCGACGGAAATAATGAAAAACTGTTTTTT
CASSDGNNEKLFF
>-|TRBV4-3|TRBJ1-5|15|-
TGCGCCAGCAGCCAAGCTCGGCAGTGGAATCAGCCCCAGCATTTT
CASSQARQWNQPQHF
>-|TRBV9|TRBJ1-2|14|-
TGTGCCAGCAGCCCTCAGGGTGGTCCTCGGGGCTACACCTTC
CASSPQGGPRGYTF
>-|TRBV6-5|TRBJ2-5|12|-
TGTGCCAGCAGTTACGCTCCCGGGACCCAGTACTTC
CASSYAPGTQYF
>-|TRBV2|TRBJ2-3|13|-
TGTGCCAGCAGTCCAAGGGGCACAGATACGCAGTATTTT
CASSPRGTDTQYF
>-|TRBV7-2|TRBJ2-4|13|-
TGTGCCAGCAGCTTAGGGCGGGGCAACATTCAGTACTTC
CASSLGRGNIQYF
>-|TRBV9|TRBJ1-1|13|TRBD1
TGTGCCAGCAGCCTGACAGGGCGCGAAGAAGCTTTCTTT
CASSLTGREEAFF
>-|TRBV28|TRBJ1-1|14|-
TGTGCCAGCAGTTCACCGGGGGGTTGGACTGAAGCTTTCTTT
CASSSPGGWTEAFF
>once|TRBV7-9|TRBJ1-2|11|-
TGTGCCAGCAGCTTAGTGGCTGGCTACACCTTC
CASSLVAGYTF
>-|TRBV6-5|TRBJ1-4|14|-
TGTGCCAGCAGTTACTGGGGGGCGAGAGAAAAACTGTTTTTT
CASSYWGAREKLFF
>-|TRBV5-5|TRBJ2-4|16|-
TGTGCCAGCAGCTTTTGGGACACCCTAGCCAAAAACATTCAGTACTTC
CASSFWDTLAKNIQYF
>-|TRBV7-2|TRBJ1-5|15|TRBD1
TGTGCCAGCAGCGAGGACAGGGGGCGCTTCCAGCCCCAGCATTTT
CASSEDRGRFQPQHF
>once|TRBV4-3|TRBJ1-1|14|TRBD1
TGCGCCAGCAGCTTAGACAGGGGTCGCACTGAAGCTTTCTTT
CASSLDRGRTEAFF
>once|TRBV19|TRBJ2-1|14|TRBD2
TGTGCCAGTATTTCGAGCGGGACCCCCAATGAGCAGTTCTTC
CASISSGTPNEQFF
>few|TRBV18|TRBJ1-5|13|-
TGTGCCAGCTCACCAGGGTTCCAGGGGCCCCAGCATTTT
CASSPGFQGPQHF
>-|TRBV5-1|TRBJ2-5|15|-
TGCGCCAGCAGCCCGGTGGGGGGTCCGAAAGAGACCCAGTACTTC
CASSPVGGPKETQYF